This T cell receptor (beta chain) was documented in a study of technical replicates of blood from a few donors. Looked up from germline, CDR1 is SSHAT and CDR2 is FNYEAQ (reference sequence). The CDR3 runs 15 residues. This table comes from immunoSEQ multiplex PCR, and its TCRdb copy is limited to in-frame clones, with some not included. The top ten hold approximately 0.2% of the sample, which has approximately 76,000 clones, around 97% seen once. This clone showed up just once. One end of the junction is discordant with germline, which a read error may explain. V is TRBV7-7 and J is TRBJ2-5, with D possibly being TRBD2 (6 bases). This sequence originates from a human donor in good health. Source material: T cells isolated from PBMCs. CDR3 DNA sequence: TGTGCTAGCAGCTTAGCTTGGGGACTCCAAGAGACCCAGTACTTC. Residues: CASSLAWGLQETQYF.